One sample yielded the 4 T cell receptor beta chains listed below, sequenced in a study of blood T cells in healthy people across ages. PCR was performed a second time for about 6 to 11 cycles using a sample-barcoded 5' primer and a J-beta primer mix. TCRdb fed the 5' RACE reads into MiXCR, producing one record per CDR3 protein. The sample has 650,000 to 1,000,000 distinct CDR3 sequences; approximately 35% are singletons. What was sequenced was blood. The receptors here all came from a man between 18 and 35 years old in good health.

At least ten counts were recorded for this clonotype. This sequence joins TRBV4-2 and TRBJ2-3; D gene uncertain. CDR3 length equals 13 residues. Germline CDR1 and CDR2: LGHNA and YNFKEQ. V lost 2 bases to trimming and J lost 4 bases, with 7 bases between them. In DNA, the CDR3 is TGTGCCAGCAGCCAAAAACAATCAGATACGCAGTATTTT. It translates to CASSQKQSDTQYF.

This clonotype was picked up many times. As DNA, the CDR3 is TGTGCCAGCAGTTTGGCAGGGATAGCCAAAAACATTCAGTACTTC. It yields the protein CASSLAGIAKNIQYF. The V and J genes are TRBV12-3 or TRBV12-4 and TRBJ2-4; D may be TRBD1 (5 bases). V was shortened by 3 bases and J by 0 bases, with 9 bases between the two germline ends. The CDR3 covers 15 residues.

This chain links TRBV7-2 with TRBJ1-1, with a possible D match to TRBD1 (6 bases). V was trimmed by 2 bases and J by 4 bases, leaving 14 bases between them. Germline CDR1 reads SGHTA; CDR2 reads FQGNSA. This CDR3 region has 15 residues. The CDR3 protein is CASSLYGRGGTEAFF. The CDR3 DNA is TGTGCCAGCAGCTTATACGGCAGGGGTGGCACTGAAGCTTTCTTT.

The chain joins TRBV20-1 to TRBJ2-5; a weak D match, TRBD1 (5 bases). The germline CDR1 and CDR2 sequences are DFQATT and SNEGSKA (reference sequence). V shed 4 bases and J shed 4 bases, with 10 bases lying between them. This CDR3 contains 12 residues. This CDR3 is CSAISGRETQYF. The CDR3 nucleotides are TGCAGTGCTATTTCAGGGCGAGAGACCCAGTACTTC.